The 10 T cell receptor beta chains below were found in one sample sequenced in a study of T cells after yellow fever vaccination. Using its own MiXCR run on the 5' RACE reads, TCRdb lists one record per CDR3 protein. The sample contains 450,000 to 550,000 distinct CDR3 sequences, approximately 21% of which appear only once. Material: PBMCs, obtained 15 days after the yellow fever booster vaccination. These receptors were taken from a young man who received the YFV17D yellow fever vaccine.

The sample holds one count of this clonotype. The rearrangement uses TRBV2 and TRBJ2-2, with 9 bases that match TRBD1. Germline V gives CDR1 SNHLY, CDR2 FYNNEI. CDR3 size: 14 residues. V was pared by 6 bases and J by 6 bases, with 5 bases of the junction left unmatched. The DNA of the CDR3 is TGTGCCAGCAGACAGGGGGCGATCTCCGGGGAGCTGTTTTTT. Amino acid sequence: CASRQGAISGELFF.

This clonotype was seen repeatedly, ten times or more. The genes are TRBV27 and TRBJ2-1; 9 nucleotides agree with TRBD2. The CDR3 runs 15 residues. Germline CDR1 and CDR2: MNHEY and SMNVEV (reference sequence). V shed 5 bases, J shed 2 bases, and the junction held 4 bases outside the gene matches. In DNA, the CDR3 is TGTGCCAGCAGTCTTAGCGGGAGCACCTACAATGAGCAGTTCTTC. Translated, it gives CASSLSGSTYNEQFF.

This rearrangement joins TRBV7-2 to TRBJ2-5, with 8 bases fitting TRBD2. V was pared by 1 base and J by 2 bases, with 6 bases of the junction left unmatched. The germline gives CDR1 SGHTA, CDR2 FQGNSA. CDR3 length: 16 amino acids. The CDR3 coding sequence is TGTGCCAGCAGCTTAGAGCCTAGCGGGTGGCAAGAGACCCAGTACTTC. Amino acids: CASSLEPSGWQETQYF.

The chain's CDR3 is CASSVEASGSYQETQYF. The CDR3 nucleotides read TGTGCCAGCAGCGTAGAGGCTAGCGGGAGCTACCAAGAGACCCAGTACTTC. The chain has TRBV9 and TRBJ2-5, with 10 bases that match TRBD2. Germline loops: CDR1 SGDLS, CDR2 YYNGEE. Germline trimming cut 0 bases from V and 0 bases from J; bases unmatched to any gene: 5. The CDR3 is 17 amino acids. The full variable domain, with the rest looked up from reference TRBV9 and TRBJ2-5, is DSGVTQTPKHLITATGQRVTLRCSPRSGDLSVYWYQQSLDQGLQFLIQYYNGEERAKGNILERFSAQQFPDLHSELNLSSLELGDSALYFCASSVEASGSYQETQYFGPGTRLLVL.

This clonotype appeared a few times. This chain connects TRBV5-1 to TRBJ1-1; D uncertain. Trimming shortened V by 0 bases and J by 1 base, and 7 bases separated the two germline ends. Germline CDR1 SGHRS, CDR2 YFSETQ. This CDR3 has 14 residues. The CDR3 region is CASSLERQNTEAFF. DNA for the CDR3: TGCGCCAGCAGCTTGGAGAGACAGAACACTGAAGCTTTCTTT.

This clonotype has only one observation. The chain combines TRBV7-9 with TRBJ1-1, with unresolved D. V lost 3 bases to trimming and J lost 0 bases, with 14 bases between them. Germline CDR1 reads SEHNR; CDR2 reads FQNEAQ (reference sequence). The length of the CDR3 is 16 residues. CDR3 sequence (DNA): TGTGCCAGCAGCTTTAGGTTGACGGGTGTGAACACTGAAGCTTTCTTT. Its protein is CASSFRLTGVNTEAFF.

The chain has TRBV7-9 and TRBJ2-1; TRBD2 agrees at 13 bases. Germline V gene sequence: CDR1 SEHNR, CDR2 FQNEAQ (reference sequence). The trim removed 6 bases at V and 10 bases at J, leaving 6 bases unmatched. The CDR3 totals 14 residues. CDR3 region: CASRGLAGSTEQFF. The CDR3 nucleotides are TGTGCCAGCAGGGGACTAGCGGGATCAACAGAGCAGTTCTTC. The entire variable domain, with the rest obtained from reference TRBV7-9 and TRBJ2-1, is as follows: DTGVSQNPRHKITKRGQNVTFRCDPISEHNRLYWYRQTLGQGPEFLTYFQNEAQLEKSRLLSDRFSAERPKGSFSTLEIQRTEQGDSAMYLCASRGLAGSTEQFFGPGTRLTVL.

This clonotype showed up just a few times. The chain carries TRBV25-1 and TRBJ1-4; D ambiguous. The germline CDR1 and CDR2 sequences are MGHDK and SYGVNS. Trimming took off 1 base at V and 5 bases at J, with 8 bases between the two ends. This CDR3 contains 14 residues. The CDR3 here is CASSESGGNEKLFF. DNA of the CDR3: TGTGCCAGCAGTGAATCCGGAGGGAATGAAAAACTGTTTTTT. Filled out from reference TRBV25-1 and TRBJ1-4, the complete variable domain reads EADIYQTPRYLVIGTGKKITLECSQTMGHDKMYWYQQDPGMELHLIHYSYGVNSTEKGDLSSESTVSRIRTEHFPLTLESARPSHTSQYLCASSESGGNEKLFFGSGTQLSVL.

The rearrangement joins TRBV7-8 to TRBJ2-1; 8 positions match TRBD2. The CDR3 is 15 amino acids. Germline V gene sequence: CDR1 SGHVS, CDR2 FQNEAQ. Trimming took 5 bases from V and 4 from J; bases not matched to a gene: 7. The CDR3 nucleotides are TGTGCCAGCAGCCTCCCCCCGGGGGGGTACAATGAGCAGTTCTTC. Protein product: CASSLPPGGYNEQFF.

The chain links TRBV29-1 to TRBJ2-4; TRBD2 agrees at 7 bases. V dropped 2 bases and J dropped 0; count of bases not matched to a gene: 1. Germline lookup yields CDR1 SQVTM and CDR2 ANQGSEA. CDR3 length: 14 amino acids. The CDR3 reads CSVELAGAKNIQYF. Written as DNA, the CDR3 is TGCAGCGTTGAATTAGCGGGAGCCAAAAACATTCAGTACTTC.